A single count supports the clone carrying this T cell receptor (beta chain). Its cognate antigen is unknown. Unmatched junction bases numbered 12, after V lost 8 bases and J lost 6 bases. Germline values: CDR1 GTSNPN, CDR2 SVGIG (reference sequence). The CDR3 consists of 14 residues. This record belongs to a study of cytomegalovirus exposure and HLA in healthy donors. Overall study: HLA-typed donors were the source of approximately 85 million unique TCRs, which an early data release held. Points from the study as a whole: Reports credit the classifier with highly specific, highly sensitive diagnosis of cytomegalovirus status.

It was with 60 Vbeta and 13 Jbeta primers that the PCR ran. Some clones are missing from TCRdb's copy, which holds only in-frame ones; the method was immunoSEQ multiplex PCR. The sample comprises around 100,000 clones, more than 70% of which are singletons, and around 4% rests with the top ten. The rearrangement uses TRBV30 and TRBJ2-1, with TRBD2 matching 8 bases. This TCR came from a male donor in good health and CMV-seropositive. The source material was PBMCs. As DNA, the CDR3 is TGTGCCGGCCGGTTAGCGGGATTCTCCAATGAGCAGTTCTTC. Residues: CAGRLAGFSNEQFF.